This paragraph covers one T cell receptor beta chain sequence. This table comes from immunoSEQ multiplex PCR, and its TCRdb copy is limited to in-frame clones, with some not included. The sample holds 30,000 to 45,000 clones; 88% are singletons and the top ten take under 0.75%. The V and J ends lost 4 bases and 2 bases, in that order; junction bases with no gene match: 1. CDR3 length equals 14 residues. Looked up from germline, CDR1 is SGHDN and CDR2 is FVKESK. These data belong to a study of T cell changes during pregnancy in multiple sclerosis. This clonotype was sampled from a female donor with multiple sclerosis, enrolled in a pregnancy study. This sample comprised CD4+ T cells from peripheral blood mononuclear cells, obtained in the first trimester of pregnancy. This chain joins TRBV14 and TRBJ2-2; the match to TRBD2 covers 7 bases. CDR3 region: CASSPSGNTGELFF. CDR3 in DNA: TGTGCCAGCAGCCCTAGCGGAAACACCGGGGAGCTGTTTTTT. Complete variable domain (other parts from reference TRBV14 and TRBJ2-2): EAGVTQFPSHSVIEKGQTVTLRCDPISGHDNLYWYRRVMGKEIKFLLHFVKESKQDESGMPNNRFLAERTGGTYSTLKVQPAELEDSGVYFCASSPSGNTGELFFGEGSRLTVL.